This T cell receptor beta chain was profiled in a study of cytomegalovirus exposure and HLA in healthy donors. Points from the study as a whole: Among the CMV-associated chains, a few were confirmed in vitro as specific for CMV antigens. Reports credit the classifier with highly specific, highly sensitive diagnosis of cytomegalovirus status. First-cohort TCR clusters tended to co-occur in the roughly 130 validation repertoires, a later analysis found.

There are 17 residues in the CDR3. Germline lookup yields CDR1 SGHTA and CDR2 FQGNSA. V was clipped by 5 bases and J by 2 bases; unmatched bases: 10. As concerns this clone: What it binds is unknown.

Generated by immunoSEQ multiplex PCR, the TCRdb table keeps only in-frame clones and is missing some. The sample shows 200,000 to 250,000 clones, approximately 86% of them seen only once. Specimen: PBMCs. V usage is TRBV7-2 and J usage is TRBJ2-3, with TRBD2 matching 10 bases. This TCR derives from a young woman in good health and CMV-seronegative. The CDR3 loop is CASSLRTSGLFTDTQYF. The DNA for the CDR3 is TGTGCCAGCAGCCTTCGGACTAGCGGCTTGTTCACAGATACGCAGTATTTT.